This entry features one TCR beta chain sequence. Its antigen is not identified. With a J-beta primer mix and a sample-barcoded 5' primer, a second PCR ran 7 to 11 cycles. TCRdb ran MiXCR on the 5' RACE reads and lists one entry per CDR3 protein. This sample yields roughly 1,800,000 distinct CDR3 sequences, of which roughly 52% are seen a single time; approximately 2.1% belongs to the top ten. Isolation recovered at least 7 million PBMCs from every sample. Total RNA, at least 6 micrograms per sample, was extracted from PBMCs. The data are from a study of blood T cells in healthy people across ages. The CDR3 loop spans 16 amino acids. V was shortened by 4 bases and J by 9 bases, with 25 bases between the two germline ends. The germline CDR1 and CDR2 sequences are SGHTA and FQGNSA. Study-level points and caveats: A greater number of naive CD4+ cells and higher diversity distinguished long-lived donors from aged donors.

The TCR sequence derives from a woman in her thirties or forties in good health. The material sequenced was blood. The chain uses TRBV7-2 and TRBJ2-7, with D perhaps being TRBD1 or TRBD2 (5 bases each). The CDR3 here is CASSSAPGTARFGQYF. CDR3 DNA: TGTGCCAGCAGCTCCGCCCCCGGGACCGCTCGTTTTGGGCAGTACTTC.